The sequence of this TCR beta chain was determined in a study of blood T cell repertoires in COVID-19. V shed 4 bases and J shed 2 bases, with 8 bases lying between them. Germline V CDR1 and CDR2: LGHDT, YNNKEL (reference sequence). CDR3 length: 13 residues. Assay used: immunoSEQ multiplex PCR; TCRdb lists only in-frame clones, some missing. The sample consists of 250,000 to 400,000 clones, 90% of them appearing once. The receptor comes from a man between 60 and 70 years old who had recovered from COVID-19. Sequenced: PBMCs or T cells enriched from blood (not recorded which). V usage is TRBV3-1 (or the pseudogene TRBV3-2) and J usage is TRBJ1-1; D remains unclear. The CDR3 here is CASSLNLNTEAFF. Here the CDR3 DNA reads TGTGCCAGCAGCCTAAATTTAAACACTGAAGCTTTCTTT.